This paragraph covers one T cell receptor (beta chain) sequence. The junction departs from germline at one end; a sequencing error may be responsible. This specimen belongs to a study of yellow fever vaccine responses in identical twins. CDR3 length equals 16 residues. TCRdb itself ran the RT-PCR reads through MiXCR, one entry per CDR3 protein. The sample lists over 15,000 distinct CDR3 sequences, approximately 68% occurring once. The TCR originated in a woman aged 18-30 years who received the yellow fever vaccine. The chain carries TRBV23-1 and TRBJ2-5, with a possible D match to TRBD1 (6 bases). TRBV23-1 falls under the ORF class, with uncertain function. Material: T cells from blood (PBMCs), unsorted or a sorted subset (not recorded which), obtained before or after yellow fever vaccination (not recorded which). DNA of the CDR3: TGCGTCAGCAGTCAGTCTTTCGGCAGGGGAGAAGAGACCCAGTACTTC. This sequence encodes CVSSQSFGRGEETQYF.